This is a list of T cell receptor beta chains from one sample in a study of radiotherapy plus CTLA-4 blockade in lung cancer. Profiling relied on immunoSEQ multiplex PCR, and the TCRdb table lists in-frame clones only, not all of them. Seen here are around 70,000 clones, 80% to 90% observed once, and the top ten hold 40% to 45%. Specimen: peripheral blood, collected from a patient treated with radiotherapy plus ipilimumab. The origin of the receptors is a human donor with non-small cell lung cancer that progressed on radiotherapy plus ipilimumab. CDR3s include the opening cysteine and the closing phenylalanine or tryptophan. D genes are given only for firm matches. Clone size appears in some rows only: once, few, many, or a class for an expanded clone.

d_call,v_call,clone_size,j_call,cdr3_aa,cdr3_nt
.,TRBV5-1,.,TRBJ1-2,CASSFNGNYGYTF,TGCGCCAGCAGCTTCAACGGAAACTATGGCTACACCTTC
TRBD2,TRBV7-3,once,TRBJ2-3,CASSAWTSGRANQDTQYF,TGTGCCAGCAGCGCCTGGACTAGCGGGAGGGCCAATCAGGATACGCAGTATTTT
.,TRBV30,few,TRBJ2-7,CAWTEQTGPQYF,TGTGCCTGGACAGAACAAACAGGTCCCCAGTACTTC
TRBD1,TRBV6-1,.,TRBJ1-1,CASSDRGLTAFF,TGTGCCAGCAGCGACAGGGGGCTGACGGCTTTCTTT
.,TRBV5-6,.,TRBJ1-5,CASSFGGGGGNQPQHF,TGTGCCAGCAGCTTCGGAGGGGGTGGTGGCAATCAGCCCCAGCATTTT
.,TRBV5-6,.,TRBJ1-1,CATQLEPNTEAFF,TGTGCCACCCAGCTTGAACCGAACACTGAAGCTTTCTTT
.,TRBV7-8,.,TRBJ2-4,CASSPELVDVKNIQYF,TGTGCCAGCAGCCCGGAACTGGTAGATGTCAAAAACATTCAGTACTTC
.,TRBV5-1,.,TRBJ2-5,CASSLKETQYF,TGCGCCAGCAGCCTTAAAGAGACCCAGTACTTC
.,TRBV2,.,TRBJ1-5,CASRDGNQPQHF,TGTGCCAGCAGGGACGGCAATCAGCCCCAGCATTTT
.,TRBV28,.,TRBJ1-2,CASRQAPVNYGYTF,TGTGCCAGCAGGCAGGCACCTGTAAACTATGGCTACACCTTC
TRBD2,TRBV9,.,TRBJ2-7,CASSEGLAGGYEQYF,TGTGCCAGCAGCGAAGGACTAGCGGGAGGGTACGAGCAGTACTTC
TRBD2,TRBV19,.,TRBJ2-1,CASRVVAGGPNEQFF,TGTGCCAGTAGGGTCGTTGCGGGAGGGCCCAATGAGCAGTTCTTC
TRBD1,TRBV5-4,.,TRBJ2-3,CASSDRDRGRTDTQYF,TGTGCCAGCAGCGACCGGGACAGGGGACGCACAGATACGCAGTATTTT
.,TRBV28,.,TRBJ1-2,CASSLLDSGYGYTF,TGTGCCAGCAGTTTACTGGACAGTGGATATGGCTACACCTTC
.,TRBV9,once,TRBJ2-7,CASSPPRAGGEQYF,TGTGCCAGCAGCCCCCCCAGGGCTGGTGGCGAGCAGTACTTC
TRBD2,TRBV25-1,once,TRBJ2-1,CASSGKLGLAGYNEQFF,TGTGCCAGCAGTGGAAAGCTGGGACTAGCGGGATACAATGAGCAGTTCTTC
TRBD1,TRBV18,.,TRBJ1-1,CASSPGQGTNTEAFF,TGTGCCAGCTCACCGGGACAGGGGACTAACACTGAAGCTTTCTTT